This entry lists 21 T cell receptor beta chains sequenced from one sample in a study of vaccination effects on CD4 cells after COVID-19 (dated by TCRdb to about 2022). The method was the immunoSEQ multiplex PCR assay. Sourced from immuneACCESS, this table was stored by TCRdb with only in-frame sequences that have V and J called. A share of the clones is absent; for the studies checked, an unresolved V gene accounts for under half, and the remainder has no known explanation. The sample contains nearly 30,000 clones, roughly 77% of them found a single time. The leading ten clones occupy about 14% of the sample. Which antigens these TCRs recognize remains unknown. In the ViraFEST assay, PBMC were stimulated with viral peptide pools, and TCR sequencing was then used to find antigen-specific CD4+ T cell clonotypes based on their expansion. After around 10 days of culture, CD4+ T cells were isolated with the EasySep CD4+ T cell isolation kit. Each participant got two doses of an mRNA SARS-CoV-2 vaccine, either BNT162b2 or mRNA-1273.

Source: CD4+ T cells from PBMCs cultured with HCoV-229E spike peptides, taken after COVID-19 vaccination. Per the publication, the cell subset or site label means: HCoV-229E spike overlapping peptide pool stimulation. Every receptor here comes from a human donor who received a COVID-19 vaccine.

This chain connects TRBV20-1 to TRBJ2-1; D not resolved. Trimming shortened V by 0 bases and J by 9 bases, and 6 bases separated the two germline ends. The CDR3 sequence is 11 residues long. CDR1 is DFQATT, CDR2 SNEGSKA, per germline (reference sequence). The CDR3 DNA follows: TGCAGTGCTAGAGATCGGACTGAGCAGTTCTTC. Amino acid sequence: CSARDRTEQFF.

DNA of the CDR3: TGTGCCAGCAGCCGACTCGACAATGAGCAGTTCTTC. Protein product: CASSRLDNEQFF. The chain is built from TRBV11-3 and TRBJ2-1; no firm D call. V was trimmed by 5 bases and J by 5 bases, leaving 7 bases between them. In germline, CDR1 is SGHNT, CDR2 YENEEA. The CDR3 loop spans 12 amino acids. Full variable domain (outside the CDR3, taken from reference TRBV11-3 and TRBJ2-1): EAGVVQSPRYKIIEKKQPVAFWCNPISGHNTLYWYLQNLGQGPELLIRYENEEAVDDSQLPKDRFSAERLKGVDSTLKIQPAELGDSAVYLCASSRLDNEQFFGPGTRLTVL.

The sample holds a few counts of this clone. The chain couples TRBV5-8 to TRBJ2-7; 7 bases are a match to TRBD1. The germline V gene has CDR1 SGHTS and CDR2 YDEGEE. The CDR3 has 14 residues. V was clipped by 3 bases and J by 7 bases; unmatched bases: 10. CDR3 in amino acids: CASSSGTASSEQYF. The CDR3 DNA follows: TGTGCCAGCAGCTCTGGGACAGCCTCGTCGGAGCAGTACTTC.

V and J are TRBV18 and TRBJ1-6, with 9 bases identical to TRBD1. Trimming removed 3 bases from V and 7 bases from J; junction bases left unmatched: 7. The germline V gene has CDR1 KGHSH and CDR2 LQKENI. This CDR3 region has 16 residues. CDR3 amino acids: CASSPGDRGGNSPLHF. The CDR3 region has the DNA TGTGCCAGCTCACCGGGAGACAGGGGGGGCAATTCACCCCTCCACTTT. Using reference TRBV18 and TRBJ1-6 for the parts outside the CDR3, the full variable domain is NAGVMQNPRHLVRRRGQEARLRCSPMKGHSHVYWYRQLPEEGLKFMVYLQKENIIDESGMPKERFSAEFPKEGPSILRIQQVVRGDSAAYFCASSPGDRGGNSPLHFGNGTRLTVT.

This clone was counted a few times. V usage is TRBV6-1 and J usage is TRBJ1-2; D call uncertain. Germline assignment: CDR1 MNHNS and CDR2 SASEGT. The CDR3 is 13 amino acids. Trimming left V 3 bases short and J 5 bases short, with 10 bases between. DNA for the CDR3: TGTGCCAGCAGTGATTACGGAACTTATGGCTACACCTTC. Translating it yields CASSDYGTYGYTF.

The V call is TRBV9, the J call TRBJ1-3, with D possibly matching TRBD1 (6 bases). Germline lookup yields CDR1 SGDLS and CDR2 YYNGEE. The CDR3 covers 16 residues. V lost 1 base to trimming and J lost 4 bases, with 15 bases between them. CDR3 nucleotide sequence: TGTGCCAGCAGCGTACCTGGGACAAACTTAGGAAACACCATATATTTT. It yields the protein CASSVPGTNLGNTIYF.

This clone was counted once. This chain's CDR3 is CASSLDGTAYGYTF. The CDR3 DNA is TGTGCCAGCAGCTTAGATGGGACCGCCTATGGCTACACCTTC. The rearrangement joins TRBV11-2 to TRBJ1-2, with D tentatively TRBD1 (5 bases). CDR1 and CDR2 (germline): SGHAT, FQNNGV. The CDR3 spans 14 residues. V was pared by 0 bases and J by 4 bases, with 9 bases between.

This clone was picked up a small number of times. The J gene is TRBJ1-2, the V gene TRBV15, with D hard to call. This CDR3 is built from 12 residues. The germline V gene encodes CDR1 LNHNV and CDR2 YYDKDF (reference sequence). V was pared by 4 bases and J by 7 bases, with 10 bases between. CDR3 sequence: CATSTDGFGYTF. Here the CDR3 DNA reads TGTGCCACCAGCACCGACGGATTTGGCTACACCTTC. Variable domain in full (rest from reference TRBV15 and TRBJ1-2): DAMVIQNPRYQVTQFGKPVTLSCSQTLNHNVMYWYQQKSSQAPKLLFHYYDKDFNNEADTPDNFQSRRPNTSFCFLDIRSPGLGDTAMYLCATSTDGFGYTFGSGTRLTVV.

The J gene is TRBJ2-3, the V gene TRBV15, with a tentative D call TRBD2 (6 bases). The CDR3 extends over 15 amino acids. Germline loops: CDR1 LNHNV, CDR2 YYDKDF (reference sequence). The V and J ends lost 0 bases and 4 bases respectively, with 11 bases between them. The CDR3 protein is CATSRDRDSPDTQYF. For the CDR3, the DNA is TGTGCCACCAGCAGAGATAGGGACTCCCCAGATACGCAGTATTTT.

In this sample, this clone turned up a few times. The chain combines TRBV10-1 with TRBJ1-5; D is unresolved. V was cut by 5 bases and J by 3 bases, with 8 bases left in between. CDR3 size: 13 residues. Germline V gene data show CDR1 as WNHNN and CDR2 as SYGVQD (reference sequence). The CDR3 sequence is CASSPGPNQPQHF. CDR3 coding DNA: TGCGCCAGCAGTCCAGGCCCCAATCAGCCCCAGCATTTT.

The chain carries TRBV15 and TRBJ2-1; 7 positions agree with TRBD1. With V trimmed by 4 bases and J by 6 bases, 12 bases remained unmatched. The CDR3 covers 16 residues. Germline V gives CDR1 LNHNV, CDR2 YYDKDF (reference sequence). This chain's CDR3 is CATSTQDRPVRNEQFF. The CDR3 DNA reads TGTGCCACCAGCACTCAGGACAGGCCTGTCCGCAATGAGCAGTTCTTC.

The chain employs TRBV5-4 and TRBJ1-2; 11 positions match TRBD1. This CDR3 has 15 residues. CDR1 SGHNT and CDR2 YYREEE come from the germline V gene (reference sequence). V was pared by 3 bases and J by 5 bases, with 6 bases of the junction left unmatched. CDR3 coding DNA: TGTGCCAGCAGCTCGCCGGGACAGGGGGTTTATGGCTACACCTTC. Amino acid sequence: CASSSPGQGVYGYTF.

The chain links TRBV19 to TRBJ1-6, with a possible D match to TRBD1 (5 bases). The CDR3 extends over 16 amino acids. From germline, CDR1 is LNHDA and CDR2 SQIVND (reference sequence). V gave up 9 bases and J gave up 0 bases, with 15 bases separating them. The CDR3 DNA sequence: TGTGCCAGCCGCTCACGGGGGGGCTCCTATAATTCACCCCTCCACTTT. Residues: CASRSRGGSYNSPLHF. Full variable domain (missing parts from reference TRBV19 and TRBJ1-6): DGGITQSPKYLFRKEGQNVTLSCEQNLNHDAMYWYRQDPGQGLRLIYYSQIVNDFQKGDIAEGYSVSREKKESFPLTVTSAQKNPTAFYLCASRSRGGSYNSPLHFGNGTRLTVT.

This rearrangement joins TRBV4-1 to TRBJ2-1; D may be TRBD1 (6 bases). The CDR3 runs to 16 residues. CDR1 MGHRA and CDR2 YSYEKL come from the germline V gene. The ends were cut back, 2 bases at V and 4 bases at J, with 15 bases in the middle. The CDR3 DNA reads as TGCGCCAGCAGCCAACCCGGGACCCAGGGGTACAATGAGCAGTTCTTC. Amino acid sequence: CASSQPGTQGYNEQFF.

This chain connects TRBV3-1 (or the pseudogene TRBV3-2) to TRBJ2-7; 8 bases agree with TRBD2. The CDR3 contains 15 residues. Losses at the gene ends were 0 bases for V and 6 bases for J; bases not matched to a gene: 7. Germline CDR1 is LGHDT and CDR2 is YNNKEL (reference sequence). CDR3 DNA sequence: TGTGCCAGCAGCCAAGAGGGACTAGGATCCCGCGAGCAGTACTTC. This encodes CASSQEGLGSREQYF.

In this sample, this clone turned up a few times. The chain uses TRBV2 and TRBJ1-1, with no clear D. The CDR3 is 14 residues long. CDR1 is SNHLY, CDR2 FYNNEI, per germline. V lost 1 base and J 2 bases, leaving 8 bases between the germline ends. This CDR3 reads CASSEVSRNTEAFF. CDR3 nucleotide sequence: TGTGCCAGCAGTGAAGTTTCTCGTAACACTGAAGCTTTCTTT.

This chain uses TRBV19 with TRBJ1-2, with a possible D match to TRBD1 (6 bases). Trimming removed 9 bases at V and 0 bases at J, with 14 bases between. The CDR3 sequence is 14 residues long. Germline V gives CDR1 LNHDA, CDR2 SQIVND (reference sequence). The CDR3 region is CASGGKGANYGYTF. The CDR3 DNA is TGTGCCAGCGGTGGGAAGGGGGCTAACTATGGCTACACCTTC.

On this clone: One junction end disagrees with the germline gene, perhaps due to a read error. The gene calls are TRBV5-1 and TRBJ1-1, with 7 bases fitting TRBD1. Germline assignment: CDR1 SGHRS and CDR2 YFSETQ. The CDR3 length is 16 residues. The CDR3 coding sequence is TGCGCCAGCAGCACAGACTCGACAGGGAGGAACGCTGAAGCTTTCTTT. As protein: CASSTDSTGRNAEAFF.

This clone has just one count. This sequence joins TRBV18 and TRBJ2-1, with 11 bases fitting TRBD2. J gave up 5 bases and V 5 bases, and 8 bases lay outside the gene matches. CDR1 and CDR2 from the germline V gene are KGHSH and LQKENI. CDR3 length equals 16 residues. The DNA of the CDR3 is TGTGCCAGCTCATCCTTTCTAGCGGGGGGAGACAATGAGCAGTTCTTC. This encodes CASSSFLAGGDNEQFF.

The chain couples TRBV7-6 to TRBJ2-7; either TRBD1 or TRBD2 may fit D (6 bases each). The V gene lost 0 bases and the J gene lost 6 bases, with 15 bases spanning the gap. The germline V gene encodes CDR1 SGHVS and CDR2 FNYEAQ. The CDR3 totals 15 residues. CDR3 region: CASSLALDGGGEQYF. The CDR3 nucleotides read TGTGCCAGCAGCTTAGCGTTGGACGGGGGCGGCGAGCAGTACTTC.

This chain links TRBV24-1 with TRBJ1-2, with TRBD1 matching 7 bases. The V segment lost 3 bases and the J segment 8 bases; nucleotides outside the gene matches: 11. Germline V gene lookup returns CDR1 KGHDR and CDR2 SFDVKD. The CDR3 runs 15 residues. CDR3 sequence reads: CATSDGLQGRGGYTF. CDR3 bases: TGTGCCACCAGTGATGGATTACAGGGGAGGGGAGGCTACACCTTC.